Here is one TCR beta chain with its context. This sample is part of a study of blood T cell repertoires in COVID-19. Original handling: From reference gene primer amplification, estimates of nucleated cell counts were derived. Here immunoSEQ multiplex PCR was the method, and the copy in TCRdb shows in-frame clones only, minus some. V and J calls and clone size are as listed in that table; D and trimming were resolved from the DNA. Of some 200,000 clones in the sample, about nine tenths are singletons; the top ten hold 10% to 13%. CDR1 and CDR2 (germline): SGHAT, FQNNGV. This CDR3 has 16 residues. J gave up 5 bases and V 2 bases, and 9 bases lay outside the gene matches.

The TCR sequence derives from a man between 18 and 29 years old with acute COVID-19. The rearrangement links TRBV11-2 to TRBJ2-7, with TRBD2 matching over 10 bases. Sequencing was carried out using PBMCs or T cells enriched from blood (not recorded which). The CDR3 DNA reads TGTGCCAGCAGCTTAAGCCCTAGCGGGAGTCGGGACGAGCAGTACTTC. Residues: CASSLSPSGSRDEQYF.